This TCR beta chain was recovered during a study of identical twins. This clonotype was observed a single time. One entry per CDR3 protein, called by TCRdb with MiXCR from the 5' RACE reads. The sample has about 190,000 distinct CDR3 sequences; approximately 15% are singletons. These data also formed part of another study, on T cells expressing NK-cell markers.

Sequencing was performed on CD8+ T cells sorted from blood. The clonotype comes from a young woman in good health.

CDR3 coding DNA: TGTGCCAGTTCCGGGGGCGAGGTCTACGAGCAGTACTTC. It yields the protein CASSGGEVYEQYF. This chain connects TRBV6-1 to TRBJ2-7; D may be TRBD1 or TRBD2 (6 bases each). Germline lookup yields CDR1 MNHNS and CDR2 SASEGT. The CDR3 sequence is 13 residues long. Trimming cost V 9 bases and J 3 bases, with 15 bases left between them.